This T cell receptor (beta chain) was captured in a study of Ad26.COV2.S vaccination and SARS-CoV-2 variants. Study overall: The donor participated in the COV1001 trial, in its Ad26.COV2.S arm. Findings and caveats of the study: Placebo recipients showed lower spike-specific TCR breadth than vaccinees.

TCRdb keeps only in-frame clones here, not all; method: immunoSEQ multiplex PCR. This table holds some 390,000 clones, about 91% found once. Treatment reported: some 20 received Ad26.COV2.S at low or high dose, single or two shots; roughly five received placebo; per-sample allocation not given. Following the first vaccine or placebo injection, samples were taken on day 63. This adult donor, from Boston, was 18-55 years old. Worth noting for this clone: Its antigen is unidentified. In the same sample, other DNA sequences code for this CDR3.

The CDR3 is 15 residues long. Germline lookup yields CDR1 SGHRS and CDR2 YFSETQ. The ends were cut back, 1 base at V and 0 bases at J, with 11 bases in the middle. This clonotype was sampled from a person aged 18 to 65 who received the Ad26.COV2.S COVID-19 vaccine or a placebo. Sequences were derived from peripheral blood, sampled in a trial of Ad26.COV2.S vaccine versus placebo. The chain links TRBV5-1 to TRBJ2-7, with a weak D call TRBD1 (5 bases). CDR3 bases: TGCGCCAGCAGCTTGTTTCAGGGAAGCTCCTACGAGCAGTACTTC. This translates into CASSLFQGSSYEQYF. Drawing the rest from reference TRBV5-1 and TRBJ2-7, the complete variable domain is KAGVTQTPRYLIKTRGQQVTLSCSPISGHRSVSWYQQTPGQGLQFLFEYFSETQRNKGNFPGRFSGRQFSNSRSEMNVSTLELGDSALYLCASSLFQGSSYEQYFGPGTRLTVT.